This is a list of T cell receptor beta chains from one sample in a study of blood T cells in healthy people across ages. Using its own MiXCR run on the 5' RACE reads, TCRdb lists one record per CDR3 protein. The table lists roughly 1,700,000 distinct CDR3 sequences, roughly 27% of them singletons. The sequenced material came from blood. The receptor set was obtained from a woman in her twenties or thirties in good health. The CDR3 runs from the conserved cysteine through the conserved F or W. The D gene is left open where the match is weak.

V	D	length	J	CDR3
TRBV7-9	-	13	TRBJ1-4	CASSFVSNEKLFF
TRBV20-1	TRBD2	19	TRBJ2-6	CSASMGLAGGNSGANVLTF
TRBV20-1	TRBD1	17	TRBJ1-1	CSARPLTGGLLNTEAFF
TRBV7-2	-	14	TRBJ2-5	CASSLGTVRETQYF
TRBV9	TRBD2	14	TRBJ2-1	CASSVGEGPYEQFF
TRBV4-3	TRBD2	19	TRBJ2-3	CASSPSIPGLARGPPTQYF
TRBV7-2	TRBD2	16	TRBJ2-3	CASSFDLGGRADTQYF
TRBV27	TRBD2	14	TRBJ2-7	CASKIAGGLYEQYF
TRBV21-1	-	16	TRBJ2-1	CASSAATSGVDSEQFF
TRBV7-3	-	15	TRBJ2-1	CASSPQGTTYNEQFF
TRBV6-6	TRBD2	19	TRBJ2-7	CASSPPRREGQRGTYEQYF
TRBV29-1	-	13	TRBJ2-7	CSVRGTSFYEQYF
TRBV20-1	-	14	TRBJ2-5	CSARWPARQETQYF
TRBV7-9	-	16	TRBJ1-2	CASSLAPLGGNYGYTF
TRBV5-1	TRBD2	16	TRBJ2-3	CASSLEGGGATDTQYF
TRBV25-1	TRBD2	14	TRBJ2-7	CASRASGATYEQYF
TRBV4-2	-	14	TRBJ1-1	CASSQEIVGELAFF
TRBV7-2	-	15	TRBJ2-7	CASSLARDASYEQYF
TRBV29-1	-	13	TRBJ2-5	CSGGRRKEETQYF
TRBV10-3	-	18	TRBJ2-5	CAISESTRGRGSRETQYF
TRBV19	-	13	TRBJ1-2	CASSMVENYGYTF
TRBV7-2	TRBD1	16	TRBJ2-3	CASGGLRQGAKDTQYF
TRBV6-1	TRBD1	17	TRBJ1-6	CASRNRDRGPYNSPLHF
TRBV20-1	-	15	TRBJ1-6	CSARVGLLDNSPLHF
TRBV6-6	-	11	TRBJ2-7	CASSYSNEQYF
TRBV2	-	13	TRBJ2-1	CASSEAEDNEQFF
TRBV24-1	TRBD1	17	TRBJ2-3	CATSDLRTGGTPDTQYF
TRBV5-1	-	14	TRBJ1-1	CASSLEGSSTEAFF
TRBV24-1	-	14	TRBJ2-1	CATSDWSGYNGQFF
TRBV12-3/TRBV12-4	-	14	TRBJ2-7	CASSFSSASYEQYF
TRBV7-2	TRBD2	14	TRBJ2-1	CASSPGTSGRSTFF
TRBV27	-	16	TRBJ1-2	CASSFFGAESLYGYTF
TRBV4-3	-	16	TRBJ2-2	CASSQDAQGNTGELFF
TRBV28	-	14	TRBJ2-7	CASRRQWGNYEQYF
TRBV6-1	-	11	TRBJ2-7	CASSEFGEQYF
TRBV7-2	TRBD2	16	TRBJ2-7	CASSPGLAGGAYEQYF
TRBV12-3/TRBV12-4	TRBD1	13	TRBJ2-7	CASSAGTGLEQYF
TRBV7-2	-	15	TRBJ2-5	CASSLQADLQETQYF
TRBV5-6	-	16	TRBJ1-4	CASSPGTLPTNEKLFF
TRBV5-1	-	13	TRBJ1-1	CASSLAGRSEAFF
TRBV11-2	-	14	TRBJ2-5	CASSLQRSQETQYF
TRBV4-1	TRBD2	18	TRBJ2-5	CASSQSLTRGLAGETQYF
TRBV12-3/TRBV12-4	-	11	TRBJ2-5	CASSPSSGQYF
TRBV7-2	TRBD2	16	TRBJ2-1	CASSGPREGPPNEQFF
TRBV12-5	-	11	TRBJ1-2	CASGLNYGYTF